The subject of this entry is one TCR beta chain. This entry belongs to a study of blood T cell repertoires in COVID-19. V was clipped by 1 base and J by 0 bases, with 3 bases between them. This CDR3 is 14 amino acids long. Germline V lookup: CDR1 SEHNR, CDR2 FQNEAQ (reference sequence). Original handling: Amplified reference gene primers provided the basis for estimating nucleated cell counts. Generated by immunoSEQ multiplex PCR, the TCRdb table keeps only in-frame clones and is missing some. From that table come the V and J calls and clone size; the DNA was used to work out D and trimming. The table records about 40,000 clones, approximately 90% of them present only once.

The V call is TRBV7-9, the J call TRBJ2-2; no clear D. This clonotype originated in a human donor in a cohort sampled during active COVID-19. Sequenced material: peripheral blood. The CDR3 region is CASSLDTNTGELFF. In nucleotides, the CDR3 is TGTGCCAGCAGCTTAGACACGAACACCGGGGAGCTGTTTTTT.